The rows below give T cell receptor beta chains drawn from one sample of a study of post-analysis software for immune sequencing data. TCRdb called the PCR reads again in MiXCR, with one record for every CDR3 protein. The sample consists of about 430,000 distinct CDR3 sequences, less than 40% of them appearing once. The sequenced sample consisted of blood. All receptors derive from a girl aged 2 to 10 with multiple sclerosis. The CDR3 runs from the conserved cysteine through the conserved F or W. Fields, in order: J gene, clone size, V gene, D gene, CDR3 DNA, CDR3 protein. The D gene is left open where the match is weak. Clone size is shown for a subset of rows, as once, few, many or a class of expanded clone.

J: TRBJ2-7
size: few
V: TRBV29-1
D: .
DNA: TGCAGCGTTGAAACTGGCGGCTTTAATGAGCAGTACTTC
CDR3: CSVETGGFNEQYF

J: TRBJ1-2
size: .
V: TRBV20-1
D: .
DNA: TGCAGTGTTAATATGGGCCGCACCTATGGCTACACCTTC
CDR3: CSVNMGRTYGYTF

J: TRBJ2-5
size: few
V: TRBV9
D: TRBD1
DNA: TGTGCCAGCAGCGGTCAGGGACAGGGGGCCGAGACCCAGTACTTC
CDR3: CASSGQGQGAETQYF

J: TRBJ2-3
size: once
V: TRBV25-1
D: .
DNA: TGTGCCAGCAAATCAGATACGCAGTATTTT
CDR3: CASKSDTQYF

J: TRBJ2-2
size: .
V: TRBV19
D: TRBD2
DNA: TGTGCCAGTAGCGAAACTAGCGGGGCCACCGGGGAGCTGTTTTTT
CDR3: CASSETSGATGELFF

J: TRBJ2-7
size: .
V: TRBV29-1
D: .
DNA: TGCAGCGTTGAACTGCCAGACTACGAGCAGTACTTC
CDR3: CSVELPDYEQYF

J: TRBJ2-3
size: .
V: TRBV7-2
D: .
DNA: TGTGCCAGCAGCTCAGGGATCACAGATACGCAGTATTTT
CDR3: CASSSGITDTQYF

J: TRBJ2-1
size: few
V: TRBV29-1
D: .
DNA: TGCAGCGTTGGACTCGCCTACAATGAGCAGTTCTTC
CDR3: CSVGLAYNEQFF

J: TRBJ2-3
size: .
V: TRBV4-1
D: .
DNA: TGCGCCAGCCTCGGTCCAACTCAAGGGGATACGCAGTATTTT
CDR3: CASLGPTQGDTQYF

J: TRBJ2-7
size: few
V: TRBV20-1
D: .
DNA: TGCAGTGCTGTCAGCAGGCTAATATCCTACGAGCAGTACTTC
CDR3: CSAVSRLISYEQYF

J: TRBJ2-7
size: .
V: TRBV9
D: .
DNA: TGTGCCAGCAGCGTAGTGAGTGGGAGCGACGAGCAGTACTTC
CDR3: CASSVVSGSDEQYF

J: TRBJ1-1
size: .
V: TRBV10-1
D: TRBD1
DNA: TGCGCCAGCAGTGAGTACCCGACAGGGACGATGAACACTGAAGCTTTCTTT
CDR3: CASSEYPTGTMNTEAFF

J: TRBJ1-1
size: few
V: TRBV20-1
D: .
DNA: TGCAGTGCTAGAGATGCCAACAGGGCGGGATTAGGGAACACTGAAGCTTTCTTT
CDR3: CSARDANRAGLGNTEAFF

J: TRBJ2-4
size: .
V: TRBV9
D: .
DNA: TGTGCCAGCAGCGAGGGGATAGGGGAAGCCAAAAGCATTCAGTACTTC
CDR3: CASSEGIGEAKSIQYF

J: TRBJ1-1
size: .
V: TRBV12-3/TRBV12-4
D: TRBD1
DNA: TGTGCCAGCCGAGGACAGGGGGCAAGGAACACTGAAGCTTTCTTT
CDR3: CASRGQGARNTEAFF

J: TRBJ2-7
size: .
V: TRBV6-5
D: .
DNA: TGTGCCAGCAGTTTCGCCGGGACTGGGAACTACGAGCAGTACTTC
CDR3: CASSFAGTGNYEQYF

J: TRBJ2-1
size: few
V: TRBV12-3/TRBV12-4
D: .
DNA: TGTGCCAGCAGTTTATTGGGGGACTACAATGAGCAGTTCTTC
CDR3: CASSLLGDYNEQFF

J: TRBJ2-5
size: .
V: TRBV7-7
D: TRBD2
DNA: TGTGCTAGCAGCTTAACAACTAGCGGGAGGGAGACCCAGTACTTC
CDR3: CASSLTTSGRETQYF

J: TRBJ2-3
size: few
V: TRBV4-2
D: TRBD2
DNA: TGTGCCAGCAGCCAAGATAGGGCTAGCGGAGAGGACAATACGCAGTATTTT
CDR3: CASSQDRASGEDNTQYF

J: TRBJ2-3
size: .
V: TRBV7-9
D: .
DNA: TGTGCCAGCAGCTCACCACTTCGGGACTCGAACACAGATACGCAGTATTTT
CDR3: CASSSPLRDSNTDTQYF

J: TRBJ1-4
size: .
V: TRBV12-3/TRBV12-4
D: .
DNA: TGTGCCAGCAGACCTTTAACCTTGGGAAAACTGTTTTTT
CDR3: CASRPLTLGKLFF

J: TRBJ2-6
size: .
V: TRBV5-1
D: .
DNA: TGCGCCAGCAGCTTTAATGGGGCCAACGTCCTGACTTTC
CDR3: CASSFNGANVLTF

J: TRBJ2-1
size: .
V: TRBV5-1
D: TRBD2
DNA: TGCGCCAGCAGCTTGAACGGGGGAGGGTTCGATGAGCAGTTCTTC
CDR3: CASSLNGGGFDEQFF

J: TRBJ1-5
size: few
V: TRBV12-3/TRBV12-4
D: .
DNA: TGTGCCAGCAGTTTCGGGCAGGGTCCTCATCAGCCCCAGCATTTT
CDR3: CASSFGQGPHQPQHF

J: TRBJ1-1
size: .
V: TRBV7-3
D: TRBD1
DNA: TGTGCCAGCGGCTTACAGGGGGACACTGAAGCTTTCTTT
CDR3: CASGLQGDTEAFF

J: TRBJ2-1
size: .
V: TRBV7-6
D: TRBD2
DNA: TGTGCCAGCAGCCCAGGACTAGCGGGAGTGCCTCATAATGAGCAGTTCTTC
CDR3: CASSPGLAGVPHNEQFF

J: TRBJ1-2
size: few
V: TRBV6-4
D: .
DNA: TGTGCCAGCAGGCCGGGGGCCGATTATACCTATGGCTACACCTTC
CDR3: CASRPGADYTYGYTF

J: TRBJ2-7
size: .
V: TRBV5-1
D: .
DNA: TGCGCCAGCAGCTTGGCTGAGGGGACAATAGCTCCCGAGCAGTACTTC
CDR3: CASSLAEGTIAPEQYF

J: TRBJ1-1
size: .
V: TRBV6-2/TRBV6-3
D: TRBD1
DNA: TGTGCCAGCAGTTACCATATCCGACAGGGCGCCGGGACTGAAGCTTTCTTT
CDR3: CASSYHIRQGAGTEAFF

J: TRBJ2-1
size: .
V: TRBV5-1
D: .
DNA: TGCGCCAGCAGCTTGTCCCCCGTGGGGAGCGGCAATGAGCAGTTCTTC
CDR3: CASSLSPVGSGNEQFF

J: TRBJ1-1
size: .
V: TRBV12-5
D: .
DNA: TGTGCTAGTACGAAGGGTTATGGCACTGAAGCTTTCTTT
CDR3: CASTKGYGTEAFF

J: TRBJ1-1
size: .
V: TRBV29-1
D: .
DNA: TGCAGCGTTGTAAGACGCATGAACACTGAAGCTTTCTTT
CDR3: CSVVRRMNTEAFF

J: TRBJ2-5
size: .
V: TRBV12-3/TRBV12-4
D: TRBD2
DNA: TGTGCCAGCAGCTTGCGGGGGGGGCAAGAGACCCAGTACTTC
CDR3: CASSLRGGQETQYF

J: TRBJ2-3
size: few
V: TRBV20-1
D: .
DNA: TGCAGTGCCGACTCCCTGGATACGCAGTATTTT
CDR3: CSADSLDTQYF

J: TRBJ2-5
size: .
V: TRBV4-3
D: TRBD1
DNA: TGCGCCAGCACCCATAGGACAGGGGCATTGGAGACCCAGTACTTC
CDR3: CASTHRTGALETQYF

J: TRBJ2-7
size: .
V: TRBV10-3
D: .
DNA: TGTGCCATCAGTGAATCGTCGGACATCCCCTACGAGCAGTACTTC
CDR3: CAISESSDIPYEQYF

J: TRBJ1-2
size: .
V: TRBV29-1
D: .
DNA: TGCAGCGTTCCACGAGGCCTCTGGAGGGGCTACACCTTC
CDR3: CSVPRGLWRGYTF

J: TRBJ1-4
size: .
V: TRBV15
D: .
DNA: TGTGCCACCAGCAGTTACGGGGTTTCAGGGGCGAACGAAAAACTGTTTTTT
CDR3: CATSSYGVSGANEKLFF

J: TRBJ2-7
size: .
V: TRBV6-5
D: .
DNA: TGTGCCAGCAGTTACTCGGGGGGGCGCAACGACGAGCAGTACTTC
CDR3: CASSYSGGRNDEQYF

J: TRBJ2-3
size: .
V: TRBV28
D: .
DNA: TGTGCCAGCAGTTTCCGTGGGGATTCAGATACGCAGTATTTT
CDR3: CASSFRGDSDTQYF

J: TRBJ2-3
size: .
V: TRBV11-2
D: TRBD2
DNA: TGTGCCAGCAGCGACATAGCGGGAGGGACAACGATCAGTCCTTTCACAGATACGCAGTATTTT
CDR3: CASSDIAGGTTISPFTDTQYF

J: TRBJ2-7
size: few
V: TRBV12-3/TRBV12-4
D: TRBD1
DNA: TGTGCCAGCAGTTTCGGCAGGGGGTATGACGAGCAGTACTTC
CDR3: CASSFGRGYDEQYF

J: TRBJ2-7
size: .
V: TRBV9
D: TRBD2
DNA: TGTGCCAGCAGCGTAGGGAGGACTTGCGGGAGCGAGCAGTACTTC
CDR3: CASSVGRTCGSEQYF

J: TRBJ2-7
size: .
V: TRBV27
D: .
DNA: TGTGCCAGCAGTTTAAACGGGGCTTACGAGCAGTACTTC
CDR3: CASSLNGAYEQYF

J: TRBJ2-5
size: many
V: TRBV7-2
D: TRBD2
DNA: TGTGCCAGCCCGGCGGGAGTAGGGAGGGAGACCCAGTACTTC
CDR3: CASPAGVGRETQYF

J: TRBJ2-1
size: many
V: TRBV29-1
D: .
DNA: TGCAGCGTTGAAGAGGGGGCTATCGGATTAGAGCAGTTCTTC
CDR3: CSVEEGAIGLEQFF